The text below deals with one T cell receptor beta chain. Its antigen is as yet unknown. V dropped 10 bases and J dropped 7 bases, with 21 bases sitting between them. CDR1 SNHLY and CDR2 FYNNEI come from the germline V gene. The CDR3 covers 14 residues. Both 60 Vbeta primers and 13 Jbeta primers went into the PCR. Assay: immunoSEQ multiplex PCR; the TCRdb copy retains only in-frame clones and omits some. The sample lists 150,000 or so clones; less than 90% were seen once. The data belong to a study of cytomegalovirus exposure and HLA in healthy donors. Study-wide findings and caveats: V- and J-gene trimming of TCR beta was linked (in a later analysis) to a missense DCLRE1C variant. By HLA locus, TCR association rates varied in a later analysis, with DRB1 showing the most and HLA-C the fewest. When the data were analyzed later, several of the most significant clusters appeared to be linked to common viral pathogens. In a later analysis, HLA-associated beta chains showed higher expansion and lower generation probabilities than comparable chains.

This TCR came from a woman younger than 30 in good health and CMV-seronegative. The sample taken for sequencing was PBMCs. The rearrangement links TRBV2 to TRBJ2-3; weak D call: TRBD1 (7 bases). The CDR3, as DNA: TGTGCCACCGGAATCAACAGGGGAGGAAATACGCAGTATTTT. Residues: CATGINRGGNTQYF.